These 9 T cell receptor beta chains came from one sample sequenced in a study of regulatory T cells in long-lasting Graves disease. Sample time point: newly diagnosed GD, antithyroid drugs for less than 3 months. RNA isolated from PBMCs was used to make the TCR library. The TCR beta library used iRepertoire HTBI primers with Arm-PCR amplification of CDR3. TCRdb recomputed calls from the multiplex PCR reads with MiXCR, one row per CDR3 protein. The table includes about 450,000 distinct CDR3 sequences, about a sixth detected once. Separately, the same data were catalogued under a study of T cells in Graves' hyperthyroidism and ophthalmopathy.

Sequences were derived from peripheral blood mononuclear cells (PBMCs), sampled at new diagnosis, from a patient treated with antithyroid drugs. Receptors originate from a woman in her 30s with Graves disease.

The rearrangement uses TRBV18 and TRBJ1-1; possibly TRBD1 for D (6 bases). The CDR3 contains 16 residues. Trimming left V 7 bases short and J 0 bases short, with 18 bases between. The germline gives CDR1 KGHSH, CDR2 LQKENI. CDR3 region: CASYPRGDTLNTEAFF. The CDR3, as DNA: TGTGCCAGCTACCCTAGGGGGGACACGTTGAACACTGAAGCTTTCTTT.

This clonotype was picked up many times. V gene TRBV14 combines with J gene TRBJ2-7; either TRBD1 or TRBD2 may fit D (6 bases each). Germline V gene data show CDR1 as SGHDN and CDR2 as FVKESK. V lost 3 bases to trimming and J lost 1 base, with 16 bases between them. This CDR3 has 16 residues. The CDR3: CASSHPQGGASYEQYF. The CDR3 DNA reads TGTGCCAGCAGCCACCCACAGGGAGGCGCTTCCTACGAGCAGTACTTC. The complete variable domain, with remaining parts taken from reference TRBV14 and TRBJ2-7, reads EAGVTQFPSHSVIEKGQTVTLRCDPISGHDNLYWYRRVMGKEIKFLLHFVKESKQDESGMPNNRFLAERTGGTYSTLKVQPAELEDSGVYFCASSHPQGGASYEQYFGPGTRLTVT.

There are a few counts of this clonotype. The CDR3, as DNA: TGTGCCAGCAGCTTAGGTCGGAGGAGCCTTATGGGGGCCAACGTCCTGACTTTC. It specifies CASSLGRRSLMGANVLTF. This chain uses TRBV7-2 with TRBJ2-6, with a tentative D call TRBD2 (5 bases). Looked up from germline, CDR1 is SGHTA and CDR2 is FQGNSA. V lost 1 base and J 4 bases, leaving 17 bases between the germline ends. The CDR3 contains 18 residues.

This clonotype was recorded many times. The rearrangement joins TRBV20-1 to TRBJ2-7, with 10 bases fitting TRBD2. The trim removed 1 base at V and 3 bases at J, leaving 0 bases unmatched. The germline CDR1 and CDR2 sequences are DFQATT and SNEGSKA (reference sequence). This CDR3 has 13 amino acids. The DNA of the CDR3 is TGCAGTGCTAGAGGGACTAGCGGCTACGAGCAGTACTTC. Protein sequence: CSARGTSGYEQYF.

This clonotype appeared a few times. The DNA of the CDR3 is TGTGCCAGCAGCTTTGGGGAGGGCGGGATTCAGTACTTC. Encoded protein: CASSFGEGGIQYF. The V and J genes are TRBV7-9 and TRBJ2-4; 7 bases fit TRBD2. The CDR3 runs 13 residues. Germline CDR1 is SEHNR and CDR2 is FQNEAQ (reference sequence). Germline trimming cut 3 bases from V and 10 bases from J; bases unmatched to any gene: 6.

The chain couples TRBV28 to TRBJ1-1; 7 bases align to TRBD1. The CDR3 consists of 16 residues. The trim removed 5 bases at V and 0 bases at J, leaving 9 bases unmatched. Looked up from germline, CDR1 is MDHEN and CDR2 is SYDVKM. The CDR3 DNA reads TGTGCCAGCAGTCCCGTGGGACAGCTTATGAACACTGAAGCTTTCTTT. Its translation is CASSPVGQLMNTEAFF.

The sample holds a few counts of this clonotype. V usage is TRBV7-9 and J usage is TRBJ2-2, with 11 positions matching TRBD2. The ends lost 4 bases at V and 3 bases at J; junction bases unmatched: 10. The V gene's germline CDR1 is SEHNR and CDR2 FQNEAQ (reference sequence). The CDR3 is made up of 18 amino acids. The CDR3: CASSSSLTSGRYTGELFF. The CDR3 nucleotides are TGTGCCAGCAGCTCCAGCCTTACTAGCGGGAGATACACCGGGGAGCTGTTTTTT.

This clonotype was counted many times. V and J are TRBV6-1 and TRBJ2-7, with TRBD2 matching 11 bases. CDR1 MNHNS and CDR2 SASEGT come from the germline V gene. With 6 bases clipped from V and 4 bases from J, the junction kept 8 bases outside the gene matches. This CDR3 comprises 15 residues. This CDR3 is CASSRYGTSGYEQYF. In DNA, the CDR3 is TGTGCCAGCAGCCGCTACGGGACTAGCGGTTACGAGCAGTACTTC.

This clonotype was seen repeatedly, ten times or more. The V gene is TRBV30, the J gene TRBJ2-7; D is uncertain. The length of the CDR3 is 11 residues. The V and J ends lost 4 bases and 1 base respectively, with 5 bases between them. Germline V lookup: CDR1 GTSNPN, CDR2 SVGIG (reference sequence). The CDR3 bases are TGTGCCTGGACCCGATCCTACGAGCAGTACTTC. Protein: CAWTRSYEQYF.